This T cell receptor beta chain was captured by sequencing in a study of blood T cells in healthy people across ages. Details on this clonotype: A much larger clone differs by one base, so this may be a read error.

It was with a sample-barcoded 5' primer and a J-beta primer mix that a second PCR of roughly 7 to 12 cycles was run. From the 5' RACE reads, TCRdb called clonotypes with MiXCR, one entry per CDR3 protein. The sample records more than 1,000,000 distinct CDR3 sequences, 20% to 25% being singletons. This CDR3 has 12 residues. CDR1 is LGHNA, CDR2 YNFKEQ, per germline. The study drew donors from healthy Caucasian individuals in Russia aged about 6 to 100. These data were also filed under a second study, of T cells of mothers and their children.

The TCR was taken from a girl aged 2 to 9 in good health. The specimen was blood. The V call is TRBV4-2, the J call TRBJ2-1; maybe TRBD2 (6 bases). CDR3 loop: CASSQDYNKQFF. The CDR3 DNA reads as TGTGCCAGCAGCCAGGACTACAATAAGCAGTTCTTC.